This T cell receptor (beta chain) derives from a study of blood T cells in healthy people across ages. The study isolated at least 6 million PBMCs from each sample. General observations from the study: Estimated diversity across one million T cells was deemed an underestimate.

This clonotype has at least ten counts. The antigen is undetermined. The J segment lost 1 base and the V segment lost 6 bases, leaving 4 bases of the junction unmatched. The CDR3 length is 15 residues. CDR1 and CDR2 from the germline V gene are MRHNA and SNTAGT. For the second PCR, which ran for about 7 to 11 cycles, a sample-barcoded 5' primer and a J-beta primer mix were used. TCRdb called the 5' RACE reads again in MiXCR, with one record for every CDR3 protein. Among around 1,700,000 distinct CDR3 sequences listed, 28% were seen once. The genes are TRBV6-4 and TRBJ2-3, with 10 bases lining up with TRBD1. Sequencing was done on a sample of blood. This receptor was obtained from a woman aged 30 to 39 in good health. The CDR3 sequence: CASSKDRGGTDTQYF. The CDR3, as DNA: TGTGCCAGCAGCAAGGACAGGGGGGGCACAGATACGCAGTATTTT.